This TCR beta chain was identified in a study of T cell responses to AZD1222 COVID-19 vaccine. General study results and limits: Nearly half of spike-specific TCRs reportedly target variant regions that are unmutated in the B.1.351 and B.1.1.7 variants.

Sequencing used immunoSEQ multiplex PCR; TCRdb keeps in-frame clones, though not all of them. The sample includes fewer than 110,000 clones, 89% of them seen just once. The germline V gene encodes CDR1 SGDLS and CDR2 YYNGEE. The CDR3 sequence is 16 residues long. Trimming took 0 bases from V and 5 from J, leaving 17 bases between them. As regards this clone: Its antigen is not identified.

The source is an adult in good health. The chain couples TRBV9 to TRBJ1-2, with D hard to call. The material was peripheral blood, obtained on day 0 of AZD1222 vaccination. The chain's CDR3 is CASSVGGGPDRYGYTF. The CDR3 region has the DNA TGTGCCAGCAGCGTAGGGGGAGGGCCCGATAGGTATGGCTACACCTTC.